The 19 T cell receptor beta chains in this list originate from one sample, sequenced in a study of shared clonotypes between healthy human individuals. Cells designated naive CD8 were CD45RO-negative and were positively selected for CCR7, with terminally differentiated effector memory CD45RA+ cells excluded. The protocol was immunoSEQ multiplex PCR, while the TCRdb copy is restricted to in-frame clones and leaves out a portion. The sample records hundreds of thousands of clones, about 96% being singletons. What was sequenced was naive CD8+ T cells sorted from blood. The receptor source for this set is a woman aged 30 to 39 in good health.

The V and J genes are TRBV19 and TRBJ2-1; 7 positions agree with TRBD2. Germline loops: CDR1 LNHDA, CDR2 SQIVND (reference sequence). V lost 2 bases to trimming and J lost 5 bases; unmatched junction nucleotides: 9. This CDR3 region has 16 residues. Written as DNA, the CDR3 is TGTGCCAGTAGTATAAGGGATAGCGGGTATAACAATGAGCAGTTCTTC. Protein: CASSIRDSGYNNEQFF.

This chain connects TRBV6-5 to TRBJ1-2; tentative D call: TRBD1 (5 bases). The CDR3 has 15 residues. V was cut by 2 bases and J by 5 bases, with 15 bases left in between. Germline values: CDR1 MNHEY, CDR2 SVGAGI. CDR3 coding DNA: TGTGCCAGCAGTTACACGGCAGGGAGTGTTTATGGCTACACCTTC. Protein sequence: CASSYTAGSVYGYTF.

This chain joins TRBV28 and TRBJ1-1; D might be TRBD1 (5 bases). CDR1 and CDR2 (germline): MDHEN, SYDVKM. CDR3 length equals 11 residues. V lost 8 bases and J lost 6, with 10 bases in between. CDR3 sequence reads: CASDSGSEAFF. For the CDR3, the DNA is TGTGCCAGCGACAGTGGATCTGAAGCTTTCTTT.

The chain has TRBV7-6 and TRBJ2-2, with 8 bases that match TRBD2. Trimming removed 5 bases from V and 7 bases from J; junction bases left unmatched: 6. This CDR3 region has 14 residues. The germline V gene encodes CDR1 SGHVS and CDR2 FNYEAQ. The CDR3 region is CASSDSGTGGELFF. DNA for the CDR3: TGTGCCAGCAGCGATAGCGGGACGGGCGGGGAGCTGTTTTTT.

Of note for this clone: The identical CDR3 is also encoded by other nucleotide sequences in the sample. The J gene is TRBJ2-7, the V gene TRBV7-9; 10 bases match TRBD2. V shed 1 base, J shed 3 bases, and the junction held 0 bases outside the gene matches. Germline V lookup: CDR1 SEHNR, CDR2 FQNEAQ (reference sequence). There are 14 residues in the CDR3. The CDR3 DNA sequence: TGTGCCAGCAGCTTAGTAGCGGGAGGCTACGAGCAGTACTTC. This codes for CASSLVAGGYEQYF.

DNA of the CDR3: TGTGCCAGCAGCGCGGGACAGTCAACTAATGAAAAACTGTTTTTT. Residues: CASSAGQSTNEKLFF. The V gene is TRBV9, the J gene TRBJ1-4; 7 positions agree with TRBD1. CDR1 and CDR2 (germline): SGDLS, YYNGEE. With 3 bases clipped from V and 0 bases from J, the junction kept 2 bases outside the gene matches. The CDR3 loop spans 15 amino acids.

The chain uses TRBV4-2 and TRBJ2-5; a weak D match, TRBD2 (5 bases). The end of the DNA is better explained by TRBJ2-7, so the J call may be wrong. The germline gives CDR1 LGHNA, CDR2 YNFKEQ. This CDR3 comprises 18 residues. The CDR3 reads CASSQDQKFLADSYEQYF. The CDR3 coding sequence is TGTGCCAGCAGCCAAGATCAGAAGTTCCTAGCTGATTCCTACGAGCAGTACTTC.

On this clone: The junction departs from germline at one end; a sequencing error may be responsible. This chain connects TRBV28 to TRBJ2-7, with TRBD2 identical over 8 bases. CDR1 is MDHEN and CDR2 is SYDVKM in the germline V gene. The CDR3 spans 11 residues. This chain's CDR3 is CASSTGTSERF. The CDR3 DNA follows: TGTGCCAGCAGCACCGGGACTAGTGAGCGGTTC.

The chain recombines TRBV6-1 with TRBJ2-7, with D perhaps TRBD1 (6 bases). This CDR3 has 14 residues. The germline gives CDR1 MNHNS, CDR2 SASEGT. Between the trimmed V and J ends, which lost 6 bases and 2 bases, there was a span of 14 bases. CDR3 protein: CASRLQGSTYEQYF. The CDR3 region has the DNA TGTGCCAGCAGGCTTCAGGGGTCAACCTACGAGCAGTACTTC.

V usage is TRBV29-1 and J usage is TRBJ1-3; D uncertain. The germline gives CDR1 SQVTM, CDR2 ANQGSEA. Trimming cost V 4 bases and J 3 bases, with 10 bases left between them. The CDR3 sequence is 13 residues long. The CDR3 loop reads CSVVFQFGNTIYF. In DNA form, the CDR3 reads TGCAGCGTTGTTTTCCAGTTTGGAAACACCATATATTTT.

The V call is TRBV11-2, the J call TRBJ2-2; 12 nucleotides match TRBD2. The CDR3 is 16 amino acids. Germline values: CDR1 SGHAT, CDR2 FQNNGV. Losses at the gene ends were 8 bases for V and 1 base for J; bases not matched to a gene: 5. CDR3 nucleotide sequence: TGTGCCAGCCTCCTAGCGGGGGGGAAGAACACCGGGGAGCTGTTTTTT. Its protein product is CASLLAGGKNTGELFF.

The rearrangement links TRBV11-2 to TRBJ2-7; D assignment may be TRBD1 or TRBD2 (5 bases each). Looked up from germline, CDR1 is SGHAT and CDR2 is FQNNGV. There are 12 residues in the CDR3. Between the trimmed V and J ends, which lost 8 bases and 7 bases, there was a span of 15 bases. The CDR3: CASRRVGEEQYF. CDR3 coding DNA: TGTGCCAGCCGAAGAGTGGGGGAGGAGCAGTACTTC.

The rearrangement joins TRBV7-9 to TRBJ2-7; 11 nucleotides agree with TRBD2. Germline V gene lookup returns CDR1 SEHNR and CDR2 FQNEAQ (reference sequence). The J segment lost 0 bases and the V segment lost 4 bases, leaving 2 bases of the junction unmatched. This CDR3 comprises 15 residues. Here the CDR3 DNA reads TGTGCCAGCAGCTGGACTAGCGGGTTCTCCTACGAGCAGTACTTC. Translation gives CASSWTSGFSYEQYF.

The chain combines TRBV11-2 with TRBJ2-1, with 7 nucleotides matching TRBD2. Unmatched junction bases numbered 6, after V lost 5 bases and J lost 5 bases. This CDR3 has 14 amino acids. Germline CDR1 SGHAT, CDR2 FQNNGV. This CDR3 reads CASSAGLGDNEQFF. CDR3 nucleotides: TGTGCCAGCAGCGCTGGACTAGGGGACAATGAGCAGTTCTTC. The full variable domain, in which reference TRBV11-2 and TRBJ2-1 provide the parts outside the CDR3, is EAGVAQSPRYKIIEKRQSVAFWCNPISGHATLYWYQQILGQGPKLLIQFQNNGVVDDSQLPKDRFSAERLKGVDSTLKIQPAKLEDSAVYLCASSAGLGDNEQFFGPGTRLTVL.

The chain has TRBV28 and TRBJ2-7; D ambiguous. Trimming shortened V by 1 base and J by 2 bases, and 6 bases separated the two germline ends. Germline CDR1 and CDR2: MDHEN and SYDVKM. The CDR3 runs 13 residues. The CDR3 here is CASSLYRTYEQYF. The CDR3 nucleotides are TGTGCCAGCAGTTTATACCGTACCTACGAGCAGTACTTC.

The chain combines TRBV27 with TRBJ2-5; D could derive from TRBD1 or TRBD2 (6 bases each). The CDR3 runs 15 residues. The V and J ends lost 6 bases and 5 bases respectively, with 19 bases between them. The germline V gene encodes CDR1 MNHEY and CDR2 SMNVEV (reference sequence). The CDR3 sequence is CASSHTEGGGETQYF. Written as DNA, the CDR3 is TGTGCCAGCAGCCACACGGAGGGGGGTGGGGAGACCCAGTACTTC.

The CDR3 region has the DNA TGTGCCAGCAGTTTTTATTTACCTAGCGGGAGGCCCTACGAGCAGTACTTC. This encodes CASSFYLPSGRPYEQYF. The V gene is TRBV27, the J gene TRBJ2-7; 11 positions agree with TRBD2. This CDR3 comprises 17 residues. V lost 3 bases to trimming and J lost 2 bases; unmatched junction nucleotides: 9. Per the germline V gene, CDR1 is MNHEY and CDR2 is SMNVEV (reference sequence).

A remark on this clone: Other DNA sequences within the sample encode an identical CDR3. V usage is TRBV27 and J usage is TRBJ2-7; 8 positions agree with TRBD2. Trimming took 3 bases from V and 2 from J; bases not matched to a gene: 3. The germline CDR1 and CDR2 sequences are MNHEY and SMNVEV (reference sequence). The CDR3 is 14 residues long. CDR3 nucleotide sequence: TGTGCCAGCAGTTTTGGGCGGGGGGCCTACGAGCAGTACTTC. This codes for CASSFGRGAYEQYF.

The chain carries TRBV7-9 and TRBJ1-5, with D possibly being TRBD1 (5 bases). The ends were cut back, 5 bases at V and 0 bases at J, with 11 bases in the middle. Germline lookup yields CDR1 SEHNR and CDR2 FQNEAQ (reference sequence). The length of the CDR3 is 15 residues. Written as DNA, the CDR3 is TGTGCCAGCAGCCTTGGGACGGCTAGCAATCAGCCCCAGCATTTT. Protein: CASSLGTASNQPQHF.